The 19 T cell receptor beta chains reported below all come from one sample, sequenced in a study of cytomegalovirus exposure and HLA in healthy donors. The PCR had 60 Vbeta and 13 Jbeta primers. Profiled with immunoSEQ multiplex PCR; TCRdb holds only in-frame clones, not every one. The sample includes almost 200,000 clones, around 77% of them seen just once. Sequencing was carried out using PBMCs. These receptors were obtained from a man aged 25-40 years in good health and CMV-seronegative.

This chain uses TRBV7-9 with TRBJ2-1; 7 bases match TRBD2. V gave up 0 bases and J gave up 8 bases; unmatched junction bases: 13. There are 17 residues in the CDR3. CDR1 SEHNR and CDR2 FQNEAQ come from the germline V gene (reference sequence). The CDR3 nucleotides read TGTGCCAGCAGCTTAGCCCCACGCGGGGGATCTACGTATGAGCAGTTCTTC. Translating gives CASSLAPRGGSTYEQFF.

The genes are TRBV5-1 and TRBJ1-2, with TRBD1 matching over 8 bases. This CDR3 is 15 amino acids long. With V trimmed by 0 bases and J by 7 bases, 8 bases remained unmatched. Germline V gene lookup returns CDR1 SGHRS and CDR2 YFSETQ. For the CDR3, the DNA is TGCGCCAGCAGCTTGGTAGCTGGACAGGGAGCTGGCTACACCTTC. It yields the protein CASSLVAGQGAGYTF.

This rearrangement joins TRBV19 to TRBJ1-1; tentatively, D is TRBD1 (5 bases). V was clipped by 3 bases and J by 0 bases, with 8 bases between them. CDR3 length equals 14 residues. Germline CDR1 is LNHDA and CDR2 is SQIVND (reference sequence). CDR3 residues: CASSMQGMNTEAFF. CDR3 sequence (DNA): TGTGCCAGTAGTATGCAGGGCATGAACACTGAAGCTTTCTTT.

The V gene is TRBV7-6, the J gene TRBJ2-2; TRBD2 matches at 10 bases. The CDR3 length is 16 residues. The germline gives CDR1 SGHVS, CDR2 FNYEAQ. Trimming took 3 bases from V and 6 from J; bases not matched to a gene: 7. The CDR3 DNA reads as TGTGCCAGCAGCTTGGGAGCGGGAGGGCCCCCCGGGGAGCTGTTTTTT. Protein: CASSLGAGGPPGELFF.

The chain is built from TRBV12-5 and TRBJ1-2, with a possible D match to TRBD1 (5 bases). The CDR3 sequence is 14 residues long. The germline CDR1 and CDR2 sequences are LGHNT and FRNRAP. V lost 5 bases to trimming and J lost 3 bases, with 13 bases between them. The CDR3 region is CASGLGAGYYGYTF. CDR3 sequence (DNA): TGTGCTAGTGGTCTAGGGGCGGGATACTATGGCTACACCTTC.

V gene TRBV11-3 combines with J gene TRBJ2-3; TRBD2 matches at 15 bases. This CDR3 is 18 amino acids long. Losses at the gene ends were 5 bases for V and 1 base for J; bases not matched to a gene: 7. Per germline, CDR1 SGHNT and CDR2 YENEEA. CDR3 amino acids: CASSLGTSGRIGTDTQYF. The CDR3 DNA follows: TGTGCCAGCAGCCTTGGGACTAGCGGGAGGATCGGCACAGATACGCAGTATTTT.

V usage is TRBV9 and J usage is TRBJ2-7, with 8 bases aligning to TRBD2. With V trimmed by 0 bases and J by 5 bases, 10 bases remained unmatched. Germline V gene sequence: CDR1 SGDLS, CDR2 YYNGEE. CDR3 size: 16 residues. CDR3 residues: CASSVGGGAGVNEQYF. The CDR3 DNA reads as TGTGCCAGCAGCGTAGGCGGGGGAGCGGGAGTCAACGAGCAGTACTTC.

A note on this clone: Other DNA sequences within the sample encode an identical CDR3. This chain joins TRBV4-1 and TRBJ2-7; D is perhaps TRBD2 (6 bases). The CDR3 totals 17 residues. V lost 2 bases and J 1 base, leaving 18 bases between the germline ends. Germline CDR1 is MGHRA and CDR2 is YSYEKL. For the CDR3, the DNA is TGCGCCAGCAGCCAAAGGGGAGGAGAGGGGCGGTCCTACGAGCAGTACTTC. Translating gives CASSQRGGEGRSYEQYF.

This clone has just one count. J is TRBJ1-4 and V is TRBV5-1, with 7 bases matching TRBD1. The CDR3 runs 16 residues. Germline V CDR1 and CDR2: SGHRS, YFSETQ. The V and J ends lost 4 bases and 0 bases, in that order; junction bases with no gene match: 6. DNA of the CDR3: TGCGCCAGCAGCAATACCGGGACAGCAACTAATGAAAAACTGTTTTTT. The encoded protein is CASSNTGTATNEKLFF. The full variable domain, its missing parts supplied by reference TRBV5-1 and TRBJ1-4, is KAGVTQTPRYLIKTRGQQVTLSCSPISGHRSVSWYQQTPGQGLQFLFEYFSETQRNKGNFPGRFSGRQFSNSRSEMNVSTLELGDSALYLCASSNTGTATNEKLFFGSGTQLSVL.

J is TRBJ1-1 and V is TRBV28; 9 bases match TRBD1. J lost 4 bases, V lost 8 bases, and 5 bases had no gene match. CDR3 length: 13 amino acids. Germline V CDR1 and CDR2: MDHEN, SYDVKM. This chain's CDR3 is CASHRGRVTEAFF. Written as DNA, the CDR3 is TGTGCCAGCCACAGGGGGCGCGTCACTGAAGCTTTCTTT.

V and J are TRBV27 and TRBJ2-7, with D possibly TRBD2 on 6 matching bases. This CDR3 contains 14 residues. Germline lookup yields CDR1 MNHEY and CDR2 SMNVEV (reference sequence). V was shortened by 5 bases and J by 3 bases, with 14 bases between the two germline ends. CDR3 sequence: CASSQSGRLYEQYF. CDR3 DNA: TGTGCCAGCAGTCAATCCGGGAGACTCTACGAGCAGTACTTC.

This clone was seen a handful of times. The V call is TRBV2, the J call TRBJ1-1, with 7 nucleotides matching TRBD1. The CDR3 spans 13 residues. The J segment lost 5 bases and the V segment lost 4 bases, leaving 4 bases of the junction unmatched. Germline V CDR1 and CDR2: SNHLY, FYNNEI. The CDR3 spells CASSAQGKTEAFF. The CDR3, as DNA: TGTGCCAGCAGTGCACAGGGGAAAACTGAAGCTTTCTTT.

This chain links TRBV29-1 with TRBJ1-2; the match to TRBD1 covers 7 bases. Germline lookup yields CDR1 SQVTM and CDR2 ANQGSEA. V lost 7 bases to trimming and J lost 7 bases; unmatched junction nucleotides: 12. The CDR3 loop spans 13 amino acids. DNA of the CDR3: TGCAGCGCCACTGACAGGGAACCCGGTGGCTACACCTTC. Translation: CSATDREPGGYTF.

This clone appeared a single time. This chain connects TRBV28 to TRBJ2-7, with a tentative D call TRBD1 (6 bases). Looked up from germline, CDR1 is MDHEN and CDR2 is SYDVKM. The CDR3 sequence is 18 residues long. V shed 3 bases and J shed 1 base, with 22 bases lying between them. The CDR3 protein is CASSLTLRDNSFSYEQYF. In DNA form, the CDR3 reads TGTGCCAGCAGTTTGACACTGAGGGACAACTCCTTTTCCTACGAGCAGTACTTC.

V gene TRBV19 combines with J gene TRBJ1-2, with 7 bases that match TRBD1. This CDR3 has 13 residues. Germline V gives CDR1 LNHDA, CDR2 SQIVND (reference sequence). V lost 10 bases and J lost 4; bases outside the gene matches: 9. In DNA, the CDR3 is TGTGCCACCTACCAGGGGGGCCGCTATGGCTACACCTTC. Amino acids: CATYQGGRYGYTF.

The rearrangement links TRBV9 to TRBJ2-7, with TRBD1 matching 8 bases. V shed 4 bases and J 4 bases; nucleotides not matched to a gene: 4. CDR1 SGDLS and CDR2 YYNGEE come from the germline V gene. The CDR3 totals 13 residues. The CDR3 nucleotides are TGTGCCAGCAGCCGACAGGGGTGGTACGAGCAGTACTTC. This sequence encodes CASSRQGWYEQYF.

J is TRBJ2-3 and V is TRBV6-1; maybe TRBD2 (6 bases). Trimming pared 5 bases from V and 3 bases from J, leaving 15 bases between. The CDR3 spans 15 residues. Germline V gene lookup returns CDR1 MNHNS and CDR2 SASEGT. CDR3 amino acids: CASSIAGWGTDTQYF. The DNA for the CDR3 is TGTGCCAGCAGTATCGCGGGATGGGGAACAGATACGCAGTATTTT.

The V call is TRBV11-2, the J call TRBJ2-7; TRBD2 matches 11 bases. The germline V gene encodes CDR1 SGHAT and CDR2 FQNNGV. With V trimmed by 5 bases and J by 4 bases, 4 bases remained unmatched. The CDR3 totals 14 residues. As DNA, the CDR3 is TGTGCCAGCAGCGGGACTAGCGGAAGTTACGAGCAGTACTTC. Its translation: CASSGTSGSYEQYF. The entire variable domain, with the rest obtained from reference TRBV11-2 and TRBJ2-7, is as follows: EAGVAQSPRYKIIEKRQSVAFWCNPISGHATLYWYQQILGQGPKLLIQFQNNGVVDDSQLPKDRFSAERLKGVDSTLKIQPAKLEDSAVYLCASSGTSGSYEQYFGPGTRLTVT.

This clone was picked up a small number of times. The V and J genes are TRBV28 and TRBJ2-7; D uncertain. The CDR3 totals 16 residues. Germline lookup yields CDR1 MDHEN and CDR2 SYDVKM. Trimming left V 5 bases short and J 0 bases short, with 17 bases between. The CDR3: CASSPLSAVSSYEQYF. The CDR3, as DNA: TGTGCCAGCAGTCCCTTAAGCGCAGTCAGCTCCTACGAGCAGTACTTC.